The entry that follows covers one TCR beta chain sequence. Its antigen remains unidentified. From germline, CDR1 is SGHVS and CDR2 FQNEAQ. The V gene end was trimmed by 1 base and the J gene end by 0 bases; junction bases not matched to a gene: 9. The CDR3 extends over 18 amino acids. The data belong to a study of cytomegalovirus exposure and HLA in healthy donors. Findings and limits, study-wide: Presence/absence analyses took donor sequencing depth as roughly uniform.

The PCR had 60 Vbeta and 13 Jbeta primers. Generated by immunoSEQ multiplex PCR, the TCRdb table keeps only in-frame clones and is missing some. The sample includes approximately 150,000 clones. The receptor comes from a woman between 18 and 29 years old in good health and CMV-seronegative. The gene calls are TRBV7-8 and TRBJ2-4; 7 bases map to TRBD2. The sample was PBMCs. CDR3 in DNA: TGTGCCAGCAGCTTAGTGGGGAGCGGGGCAATAGCCAAAAACATTCAGTACTTC. Translating gives CASSLVGSGAIAKNIQYF.